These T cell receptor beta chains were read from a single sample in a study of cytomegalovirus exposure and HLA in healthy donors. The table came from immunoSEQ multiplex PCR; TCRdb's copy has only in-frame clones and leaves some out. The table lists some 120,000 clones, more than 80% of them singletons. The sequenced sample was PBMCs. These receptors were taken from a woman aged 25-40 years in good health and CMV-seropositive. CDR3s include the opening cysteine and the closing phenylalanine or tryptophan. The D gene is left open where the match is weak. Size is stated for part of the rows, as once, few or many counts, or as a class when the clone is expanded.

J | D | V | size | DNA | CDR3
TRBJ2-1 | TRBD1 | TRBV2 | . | TGTGCCAGCAGTGTATCGGGACAGAGCTCCTACAATGAGCAGTTCTTC | CASSVSGQSSYNEQFF
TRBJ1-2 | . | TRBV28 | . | TGTGCCAGCAGCCGGGGGAACTATGGCTACACCTTC | CASSRGNYGYTF
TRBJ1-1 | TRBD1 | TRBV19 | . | TGTGCCAGTAGCCAGATCGGGCAGGGGGCTGAAGCTTTCTTT | CASSQIGQGAEAFF
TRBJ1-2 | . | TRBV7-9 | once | TGTTCCAGCAGCCTTACCGGGGGAGGCGGCGGTGGCTACACCTTC | CSSSLTGGGGGGYTF
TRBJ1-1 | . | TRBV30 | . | TGTGCCTGGAACAGATTGAACACTGAAGCTTTCTTT | CAWNRLNTEAFF
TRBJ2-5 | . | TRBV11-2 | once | TGTGCCAGCAGCCCAGGGACACTTGAGACCCAGTACTTC | CASSPGTLETQYF
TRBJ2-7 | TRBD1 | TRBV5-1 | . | TGCGCCAGCAGCTTGAGACCGGACAGGGTCCACGAGCAGTACTTC | CASSLRPDRVHEQYF
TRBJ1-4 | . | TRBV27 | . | TGTGCCAGCAGTCCCCTCAGGGGACCGGCTAATGAAAAACTGTTTTTT | CASSPLRGPANEKLFF
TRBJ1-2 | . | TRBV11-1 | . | TGTGCCAGCAGCCCGCAGGGGATTTATGGCTACACCTTC | CASSPQGIYGYTF
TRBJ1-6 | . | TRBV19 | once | TGTGCCAGTAGTATACTGGGCAATTCACCCCTCCACTTT | CASSILGNSPLHF
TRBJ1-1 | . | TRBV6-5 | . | TGTGCCAGCAGGTTCGGACTACAGGCGACTGAAGCTTTCTTT | CASRFGLQATEAFF
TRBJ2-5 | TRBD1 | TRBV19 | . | TGTGCCAGTAGTATCCAACAGGGGTATGGTAGAGAGACCCAGTACTTC | CASSIQQGYGRETQYF
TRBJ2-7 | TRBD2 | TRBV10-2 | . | TGCGCCAGCGGGGGGGGGATCTTAGGACCTGCCTACGAGCAGTACTTC | CASGGGILGPAYEQYF
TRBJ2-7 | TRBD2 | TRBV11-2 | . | TGTGCCAGCAGCTTGGGAGGGTCAAGGATTACCTACGAGCAGTACTTC | CASSLGGSRITYEQYF
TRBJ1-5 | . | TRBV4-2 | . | TGTGCCAGCAGCCAAGAAGAGGGAACTCAGCCCCAGCATTTT | CASSQEEGTQPQHF
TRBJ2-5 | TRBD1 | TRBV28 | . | TGTGCCAGCAGTAAGGGACAGGGAGGAGAGACCCAGTACTTC | CASSKGQGGETQYF
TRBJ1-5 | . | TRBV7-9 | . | TGTTCCAGCAGCTCGGGAGGAACCCAGCATTTT | CSSSSGGTQHF
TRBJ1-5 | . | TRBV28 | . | TGTGCCAGCAGTCCCCCTCGGGGTAGCAATCAGCCCCAGCATTTT | CASSPPRGSNQPQHF
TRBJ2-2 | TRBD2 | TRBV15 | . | TGTGCCACCAGCCGGGGGGAAGTCGGCGCCGGGGAGCTGTTTTTT | CATSRGEVGAGELFF
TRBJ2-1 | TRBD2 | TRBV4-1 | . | TGCGCCAGCAGCCAAGATCTCGCGGGGGGGGGACAGCAGTTCTTC | CASSQDLAGGGQQFF
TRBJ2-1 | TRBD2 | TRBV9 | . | TGTGCCAGCAGCATGGGACTAGCGGACTACAATGAGCAGTTCTTC | CASSMGLADYNEQFF
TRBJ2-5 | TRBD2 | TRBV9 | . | TGTGCCAGCAGCGGTCTGGGGACTAGCGGGGAGACCCAGTACTTC | CASSGLGTSGETQYF
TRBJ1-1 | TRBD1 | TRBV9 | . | TGTGCCAGCCAGCCCGACAGGGGCTTTATGAACACTGAAGCTTTCTTT | CASQPDRGFMNTEAFF
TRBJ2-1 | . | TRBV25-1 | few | TGTGCCAGCAAAGGACTTGCGGGGATAGATGAGCAGTTCTTC | CASKGLAGIDEQFF
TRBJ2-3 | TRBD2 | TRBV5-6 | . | TGTGCCAGCAGCGGCGGACTAGCGGGGGCCCATACGCAGTATTTT | CASSGGLAGAHTQYF
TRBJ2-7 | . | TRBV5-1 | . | TGCGCCAGCAGCACATCTCCAGGGAACTACGAGCAGTACTTC | CASSTSPGNYEQYF
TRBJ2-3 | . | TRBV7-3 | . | TGTGCCAGCAGCTTAGGCGGGTCGACCACAGATACGCAGTATTTT | CASSLGGSTTDTQYF
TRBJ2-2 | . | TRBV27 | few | TGTGCCAGCAGGGACTTCCAAGAGTACACCGGGGAGCTGTTTTTT | CASRDFQEYTGELFF
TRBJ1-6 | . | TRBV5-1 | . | TGCGCCAGCACCCCCACAGGAGATAATTCACCCCTCCACTTT | CASTPTGDNSPLHF
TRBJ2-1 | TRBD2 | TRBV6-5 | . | TGTGCCAGCAGTTTAGCTAGCGGGGCCTACAATGAGCAGTTCTTC | CASSLASGAYNEQFF
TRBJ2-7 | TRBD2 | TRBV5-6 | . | TGTGCCAGCAGCTCCCTCCTTCTAGCGGGAGAGGAGAGGTACGAGCAGTACTTC | CASSSLLLAGEERYEQYF
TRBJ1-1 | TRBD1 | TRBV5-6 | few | TGTGCCAGCAGCTTGACAGGGGGGGCTGAAGCTTTCTTT | CASSLTGGAEAFF
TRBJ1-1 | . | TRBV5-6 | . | TGTGCCAGCAGCTTGGATGGGCTTTTCGGCACTGAAGCTTTCTTT | CASSLDGLFGTEAFF
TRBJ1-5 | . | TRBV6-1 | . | TGTGCCAGCAGTCCCTCAAGGAGAAGCAATCAGCCCCAGCATTTT | CASSPSRRSNQPQHF
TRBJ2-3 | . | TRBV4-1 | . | TGCGCCAGCAGCCAAGTACTAAGCACAGATACGCAGTATTTT | CASSQVLSTDTQYF
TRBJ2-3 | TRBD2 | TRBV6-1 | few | TGTGCCAGCAGTGACGGGACTAGCGGGGTCAGTACGCAGTATTTT | CASSDGTSGVSTQYF
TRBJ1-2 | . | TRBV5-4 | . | TGTGCCAGCACCCTCACGCTTGTCGACAGTACCTATGGCTACACCTTC | CASTLTLVDSTYGYTF
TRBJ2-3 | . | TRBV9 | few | TGTGCCAGCAGCACTTGGGCGGGGTCTAGCACAGATACGCAGTATTTT | CASSTWAGSSTDTQYF
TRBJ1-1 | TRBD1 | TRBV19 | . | TGTGCCAGTAGTATCGGCTTTCCAGGGGGCGCGGCTGAAGCTTTCTTT | CASSIGFPGGAAEAFF
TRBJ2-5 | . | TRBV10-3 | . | TGTGCCATCAGTGAGTCGACGGGGGTGGAAGCCCAGTACTTC | CAISESTGVEAQYF